These T cell receptor beta chains were read from a single sample in a study of T cells after yellow fever vaccination. TCRdb fed the 5' RACE reads into MiXCR, producing one record per CDR3 protein. The sample includes about 400,000 distinct CDR3 sequences, under 7.5% of them seen just once. Sequenced material: PBMCs, taken 5 days after the yellow fever booster vaccination. These receptors all come from a man aged 25 to 45 who received the YFV17D yellow fever vaccine. Each CDR3 is given with its conserved first and last residue. The order of the fields is V gene, J gene, clone size, D gene, CDR3 protein, CDR3 DNA. The D gene is left open where the match is weak. Clone size is stated in some rows and not others, as once, few, many or a class when expanded.

v_gene: TRBV10-1
j_gene: TRBJ2-4
abundance: few
d_gene: TRBD1
CDR3aa: CASSESTGTGSAKNIQYF
CDR3nt: TGCGCCAGCAGTGAGTCTACCGGGACAGGGTCAGCCAAAAACATTCAGTACTTC

v_gene: TRBV20-1
j_gene: TRBJ2-7
abundance: few
d_gene: TRBD1
CDR3aa: CSAAQGTEQYF
CDR3nt: TGCAGTGCTGCACAGGGGACCGAGCAGTACTTC

v_gene: TRBV27
j_gene: TRBJ2-3
abundance: many
d_gene: TRBD2
CDR3aa: CASREISGINTQYF
CDR3nt: TGTGCCAGCAGGGAAATTAGCGGGATTAATACGCAGTATTTT

v_gene: TRBV20-1
j_gene: TRBJ2-7
abundance: few
d_gene: -
CDR3aa: CRAKGIRSQCEQYF
CDR3nt: TGCAGAGCCAAGGGGATAAGGTCCCAATGCGAGCAGTACTTC

v_gene: TRBV7-9
j_gene: TRBJ2-2
abundance: many
d_gene: -
CDR3aa: CASSAGQFPTGELFF
CDR3nt: TGTGCCAGCAGCGCGGGACAGTTTCCCACCGGGGAGCTGTTTTTT

v_gene: TRBV7-6
j_gene: TRBJ1-4
abundance: -
d_gene: -
CDR3aa: CASSARIGGIDEKLFF
CDR3nt: TGTGCCAGCAGCGCCCGTATCGGGGGCATAGATGAAAAACTGTTTTTT

v_gene: TRBV15
j_gene: TRBJ1-5
abundance: many
d_gene: -
CDR3aa: CATSRDLEGDQHF
CDR3nt: TGTGCCACCAGCAGAGACCTCGAAGGGGACCAGCATTTT

v_gene: TRBV29-1
j_gene: TRBJ2-3
abundance: few
d_gene: -
CDR3aa: CSVRETTDTQYF
CDR3nt: TGCAGCGTTCGGGAGACCACAGATACGCAGTATTTT

v_gene: TRBV5-1
j_gene: TRBJ2-5
abundance: many
d_gene: -
CDR3aa: CASSLVPGTQETQYF
CDR3nt: TGCGCCAGCAGCTTGGTGCCGGGGACACAAGAGACCCAGTACTTC

v_gene: TRBV9
j_gene: TRBJ1-4
abundance: many
d_gene: -
CDR3aa: CASSSGVTNEKLFF
CDR3nt: TGTGCCAGCAGCTCAGGCGTTACTAATGAAAAACTGTTTTTT

v_gene: TRBV7-6
j_gene: TRBJ2-2
abundance: -
d_gene: TRBD2
CDR3aa: CASSLATTGGNTGELFF
CDR3nt: TGTGCCAGCAGCTTAGCGACCACGGGGGGGAACACCGGGGAGCTGTTTTTT

v_gene: TRBV12-3/TRBV12-4
j_gene: TRBJ2-5
abundance: -
d_gene: -
CDR3aa: CASSNLGRAQETQYF
CDR3nt: TGTGCCAGCAGCAACTTGGGCAGGGCACAAGAGACCCAGTACTTC

v_gene: TRBV30
j_gene: TRBJ1-2
abundance: few
d_gene: -
CDR3aa: CAWGRDPGVYGYTF
CDR3nt: TGTGCCTGGGGTAGGGACCCGGGGGTTTATGGCTACACCTTC

v_gene: TRBV11-3
j_gene: TRBJ2-1
abundance: -
d_gene: -
CDR3aa: CASSLGASVDSQEQFF
CDR3nt: TGTGCCAGCAGCTTAGGCGCTAGCGTAGACAGCCAAGAGCAGTTCTTC

v_gene: TRBV7-9
j_gene: TRBJ2-1
abundance: many
d_gene: TRBD2
CDR3aa: CASSNHRSSGIDEQFF
CDR3nt: TGTGCCAGCAGTAATCATCGTTCTAGCGGGATTGATGAGCAGTTCTTC

v_gene: TRBV3-1
j_gene: TRBJ2-3
abundance: -
d_gene: -
CDR3aa: CATTQEMSVRDTQYF
CDR3nt: TGTGCCACCACCCAAGAAATGTCAGTAAGGGATACGCAGTATTTT

v_gene: TRBV7-2
j_gene: TRBJ2-5
abundance: few
d_gene: -
CDR3aa: CASSGDWGETQYF
CDR3nt: TGTGCCAGCAGCGGAGACTGGGGAGAGACCCAGTACTTC

v_gene: TRBV6-2/TRBV6-3
j_gene: TRBJ2-1
abundance: many
d_gene: -
CDR3aa: CASSYPNEQFF
CDR3nt: TGTGCCAGCAGTTACCCCAATGAGCAGTTCTTC

v_gene: TRBV19
j_gene: TRBJ2-1
abundance: -
d_gene: -
CDR3aa: CASSIGQFPHSDEQFF
CDR3nt: TGTGCCAGTAGTATAGGCCAGTTTCCCCATTCCGATGAGCAGTTCTTC

v_gene: TRBV20-1
j_gene: TRBJ1-3
abundance: few
d_gene: -
CDR3aa: CSASDGVVSGNTIYF
CDR3nt: TGCAGTGCTAGCGATGGGGTCGTCTCGGGAAACACCATATATTTT

v_gene: TRBV12-3/TRBV12-4
j_gene: TRBJ1-5
abundance: -
d_gene: TRBD1
CDR3aa: CASSAGQGLAQHF
CDR3nt: TGTGCCAGCAGTGCAGGACAGGGCCTGGCCCAGCATTTT

v_gene: TRBV18
j_gene: TRBJ2-1
abundance: many
d_gene: TRBD1
CDR3aa: CASSPRQGSEQFF
CDR3nt: TGTGCCAGCTCACCGCGACAGGGGAGTGAGCAGTTCTTC

v_gene: TRBV19
j_gene: TRBJ1-6
abundance: -
d_gene: -
CDR3aa: CASSIKGSRAPLHF
CDR3nt: TGTGCCAGTAGTATCAAAGGGAGTCGGGCACCCCTCCACTTT

v_gene: TRBV11-2
j_gene: TRBJ2-3
abundance: -
d_gene: TRBD1
CDR3aa: CASSLIPGTGGRPDTQYF
CDR3nt: TGTGCCAGCAGCCTGATTCCTGGGACAGGGGGCCGGCCAGATACGCAGTATTTT

v_gene: TRBV30
j_gene: TRBJ1-2
abundance: few
d_gene: -
CDR3aa: CAWIVGYGYTF
CDR3nt: TGTGCCTGGATAGTCGGCTATGGCTACACCTTC

v_gene: TRBV5-5
j_gene: TRBJ2-7
abundance: many
d_gene: TRBD1
CDR3aa: CASSRTPGQIYEQYF
CDR3nt: TGTGCCAGCAGTCGAACTCCGGGACAGATCTACGAGCAGTACTTC

v_gene: TRBV12-3/TRBV12-4
j_gene: TRBJ2-7
abundance: -
d_gene: TRBD2
CDR3aa: CASSPLTSGYYEQYF
CDR3nt: TGTGCCAGCAGCCCCTTGACTAGCGGGTACTACGAGCAGTACTTC

v_gene: TRBV7-2
j_gene: TRBJ1-5
abundance: few
d_gene: -
CDR3aa: CASSASSNQPQHF
CDR3nt: TGTGCCAGCAGCGCCAGTAGCAATCAGCCCCAGCATTTT

v_gene: TRBV29-1
j_gene: TRBJ2-6
abundance: many
d_gene: -
CDR3aa: CSAGISGANVLTF
CDR3nt: TGCAGCGCTGGGATATCTGGGGCCAACGTCCTGACTTTC